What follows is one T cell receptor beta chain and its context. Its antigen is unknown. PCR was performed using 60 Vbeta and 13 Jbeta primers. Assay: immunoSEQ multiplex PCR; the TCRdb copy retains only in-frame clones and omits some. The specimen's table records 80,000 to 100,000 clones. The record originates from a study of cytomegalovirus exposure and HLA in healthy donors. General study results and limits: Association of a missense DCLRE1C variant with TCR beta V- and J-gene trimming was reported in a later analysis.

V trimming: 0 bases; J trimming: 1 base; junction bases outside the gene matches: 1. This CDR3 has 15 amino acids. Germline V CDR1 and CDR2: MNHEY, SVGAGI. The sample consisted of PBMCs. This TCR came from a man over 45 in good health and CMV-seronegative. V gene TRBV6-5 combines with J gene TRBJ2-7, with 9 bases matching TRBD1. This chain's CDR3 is CASSYSGTGSYEQYF. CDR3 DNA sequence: TGTGCCAGCAGTTACTCGGGGACAGGGTCCTACGAGCAGTACTTC.